The 27 T cell receptor beta chains below were found in one sample sequenced in a study of EBV T-cell therapy then PD-1 blockade in nasopharyngeal carcinoma. Sample treatment: AdE1-LMPpoly-expanded autologous EBV-specific T-cell therapy followed by anti-PD-1 nivolumab. Sequencing used immunoSEQ multiplex PCR; TCRdb keeps in-frame clones, though not all of them. The sample includes 20,000 to 25,000 clones, 82% of them seen just once. Their antigens remain unidentified. Material: CD8+ T cells from blood, obtained at day -245 from a patient whose treatment included autologous EBV-specific T cells and nivolumab. These receptors originate from a man in his forties with nasopharyngeal carcinoma.

V and J are TRBV27 and TRBJ1-1; the D gene is possibly TRBD1 (5 bases). The CDR3 has 16 residues. Per the germline V gene, CDR1 is MNHEY and CDR2 is SMNVEV (reference sequence). V was pared by 1 base and J by 1 base, with 13 bases between. The CDR3 here is CASSLLVGAANTEAFF. CDR3 nucleotides: TGTGCCAGCAGTTTATTAGTCGGGGCAGCGAACACTGAAGCTTTCTTT.

This clone rates as medium-sized. The chain employs TRBV19 and TRBJ1-6; D remains unclear. Germline assignment: CDR1 LNHDA and CDR2 SQIVND (reference sequence). The CDR3 is 15 amino acids. The V end was cut by 6 bases, the J end by 9 bases, with 18 bases between. CDR3 sequence: CASSAHEGSGSPLHF. DNA for the CDR3: TGTGCCAGTAGCGCTCACGAGGGAAGCGGTTCACCCCTCCACTTT. The whole variable domain, remainder taken from reference TRBV19 and TRBJ1-6, is DGGITQSPKYLFRKEGQNVTLSCEQNLNHDAMYWYRQDPGQGLRLIYYSQIVNDFQKGDIAEGYSVSREKKESFPLTVTSAQKNPTAFYLCASSAHEGSGSPLHFGNGTRLTVT.

The chain combines TRBV14 with TRBJ1-2, with 8 bases matching TRBD1. J was trimmed by 1 base and V by 0 bases; bases with no gene match: 4. Per germline, CDR1 SGHDN and CDR2 FVKESK. This CDR3 is 16 amino acids long. The CDR3 DNA reads as TGTGCCAGCAGCCAAGATCGGGGACAGGATAACTATGGCTACACCTTC. It encodes CASSQDRGQDNYGYTF.

The rearrangement links TRBV6-2 or TRBV6-3 to TRBJ2-3; 10 bases are a match to TRBD1. Germline assignment: CDR1 MNHEY and CDR2 SVGEGT. The length of the CDR3 is 16 residues. The ends lost 4 bases at V and 5 bases at J; junction bases unmatched: 9. The CDR3 DNA reads as TGTGCCAGCAGTTCTAACCCGGGACAGGGGAAAGATACGCAGTATTTT. Encoded protein: CASSSNPGQGKDTQYF.

The J gene is TRBJ2-3, the V gene TRBV27; D possibly corresponds to TRBD1 (6 bases). The CDR3 has 14 residues. CDR1 MNHEY and CDR2 SMNVEV come from the germline V gene (reference sequence). V shed 0 bases and J shed 9 bases, with 13 bases lying between them. CDR3 DNA sequence: TGTGCCAGCAGTTTATCGATGGGGGCAAGCACGCAGTATTTT. Encoded protein: CASSLSMGASTQYF.

The chain is built from TRBV2 and TRBJ1-1, with D possibly matching TRBD1 (6 bases). Trimming pared 5 bases from V and 3 bases from J, leaving 19 bases between. The CDR3 loop spans 16 amino acids. Germline V CDR1 and CDR2: SNHLY, FYNNEI. CDR3 nucleotide sequence: TGTGCCAGCAGTCCCGAGGGGGGCCCAGAGGACACTGAAGCTTTCTTT. This sequence encodes CASSPEGGPEDTEAFF.

The chain uses TRBV28 and TRBJ2-5; TRBD2 matches at 12 bases. J lost 5 bases, V lost 5 bases, and 3 bases had no gene match. This CDR3 comprises 14 residues. CDR1 is MDHEN and CDR2 is SYDVKM in the germline V gene. The CDR3: CASSRLAGEETQYF. DNA of the CDR3: TGTGCCAGCAGTCGACTAGCGGGGGAGGAGACCCAGTACTTC. The full variable domain, in which reference TRBV28 and TRBJ2-5 provide the parts outside the CDR3, is DVKVTQSSRYLVKRTGEKVFLECVQDMDHENMFWYRQDPGLGLRLIYFSYDVKMKEKGDIPEGYSVSREKKERFSLILESASTNQTSMYLCASSRLAGEETQYFGPGTRLLVL.

DNA of the CDR3: TGTGCCAGCAGCGCCCTGGTGGGCTACACCTTC. Translated: CASSALVGYTF. The rearrangement links TRBV9 to TRBJ1-2; D gene ambiguous. The CDR3 loop spans 11 amino acids. Per germline, CDR1 SGDLS and CDR2 YYNGEE. The V and J ends lost 3 bases and 8 bases respectively, with 8 bases between them.

The V call is TRBV6-2 or TRBV6-3, the J call TRBJ2-1; D gene uncertain. This CDR3 has 12 residues. Germline CDR1 is MNHEY and CDR2 is SVGEGT. V was shortened by 6 bases and J by 5 bases, with 8 bases between the two germline ends. The CDR3 DNA follows: TGTGCCAGCAGCCCGAACGACAATGAGCAGTTCTTC. As protein: CASSPNDNEQFF.

The chain uses TRBV14 and TRBJ1-2; 7 bases agree with TRBD1. V dropped 0 bases and J dropped 5; count of bases not matched to a gene: 9. Germline CDR1 SGHDN, CDR2 FVKESK. The CDR3 is 16 residues long. The CDR3: CASSQDWRGRVYGYTF. The CDR3 DNA follows: TGTGCCAGCAGCCAAGATTGGAGGGGGCGGGTATATGGCTACACCTTC.

V and J are TRBV5-4 and TRBJ2-7, with D maybe TRBD1 (5 bases). The CDR3 sequence is 13 residues long. V was pared by 2 bases and J by 0 bases, with 6 bases between. CDR1 and CDR2 (germline): SGHNT, YYREEE (reference sequence). The CDR3 sequence is CASSLQVSYEQYF. CDR3 nucleotides: TGTGCCAGCAGCTTACAGGTCTCCTACGAGCAGTACTTC.

This clone was counted a single time. CDR3: CAISEAAGALTYGYTF. The CDR3 coding sequence is TGTGCCATCAGTGAGGCGGCAGGGGCCCTGACCTATGGCTACACCTTC. The chain employs TRBV10-3 and TRBJ1-2; TRBD1 might be the D (6 bases). V dropped 2 bases and J dropped 4 bases, with 17 bases sitting between them. The germline gives CDR1 ENHRY, CDR2 SYGVKD. There are 16 residues in the CDR3.

The chain links TRBV7-9 to TRBJ1-4; possibly TRBD1 for D (5 bases). Between the trimmed V and J ends, which lost 7 bases and 7 bases, there was a span of 13 bases. The CDR3 sequence is 13 residues long. Germline V lookup: CDR1 SEHNR, CDR2 FQNEAQ (reference sequence). CDR3 amino acids: CASNRGGFEKLFF. The CDR3 nucleotides are TGTGCCAGCAACCGGGGCGGGTTTGAAAAACTGTTTTTT.

This chain joins TRBV7-9 and TRBJ2-1, with 8 bases fitting TRBD1. Losses at the gene ends were 4 bases for V and 7 bases for J; bases not matched to a gene: 3. The CDR3 contains 13 residues. CDR1 is SEHNR and CDR2 is FQNEAQ in the germline V gene (reference sequence). The CDR3 DNA sequence: TGTGCCAGCAGCTCCCGGACAGGGAATGAGCAGTTCTTC. Translation: CASSSRTGNEQFF.

For the CDR3, the DNA is TGTGCCAGTTCCGAGGGGGGGACAGGGGGCTGGAATGAGCAGTTCTTC. Encoded protein: CASSEGGTGGWNEQFF. The V and J genes are TRBV19 and TRBJ2-1; 12 bases match TRBD1. The J segment lost 7 bases and the V segment lost 8 bases, leaving 12 bases of the junction unmatched. The germline CDR1 and CDR2 sequences are LNHDA and SQIVND (reference sequence). CDR3 length: 16 amino acids.

The rearrangement joins TRBV2 to TRBJ2-5; TRBD2 matches 12 bases. V dropped 1 base and J dropped 5; count of bases not matched to a gene: 2. Looked up from germline, CDR1 is SNHLY and CDR2 is FYNNEI. The CDR3 runs to 15 residues. The CDR3 coding sequence is TGTGCCAGCAGTGAAGTTACTAGCGGGGGGGAGACCCAGTACTTC. Translation: CASSEVTSGGETQYF.

This clone was detected a few times. This chain uses TRBV7-9 with TRBJ1-1, with D perhaps matching TRBD1 (5 bases). Germline V lookup: CDR1 SEHNR, CDR2 FQNEAQ (reference sequence). The CDR3 totals 16 residues. V was pared by 7 bases and J by 7 bases, with 25 bases between. The CDR3 protein is CASTPIGAPLIDEAFF. DNA for the CDR3: TGTGCCAGCACCCCGATCGGGGCCCCGCTGATTGATGAAGCTTTCTTT.

V and J are TRBV25-1 and TRBJ1-2; D unclear. Germline V gene data show CDR1 as MGHDK and CDR2 as SYGVNS. This CDR3 region has 13 residues. V was pared by 4 bases and J by 2 bases, with 8 bases between. Here the CDR3 DNA reads TGTGCCAGCAGTGTAGTGGGAAACTATGGCTACACCTTC. Protein sequence: CASSVVGNYGYTF.

This clone has just a few counts. The genes are TRBV6-1 and TRBJ2-7, with 11 positions matching TRBD1. The CDR3 sequence is 15 residues long. The germline V gene encodes CDR1 MNHNS and CDR2 SASEGT. After removal of 3 bases from V and 3 bases from J, the junction contained 4 bases not matched to a gene. The CDR3 sequence: CASSEEGTGGYEQYF. The CDR3 DNA reads as TGTGCCAGCAGTGAGGAGGGGACAGGGGGCTACGAGCAGTACTTC.

CDR3: CASSQEKGAGARTGELFF. The CDR3 DNA reads as TGCGCCAGCAGCCAAGAAAAGGGAGCTGGGGCGCGGACCGGGGAGCTGTTTTTT. V gene TRBV4-1 combines with J gene TRBJ2-2; D tentatively reads TRBD1 or TRBD2 (5 bases each). CDR1 MGHRA and CDR2 YSYEKL come from the germline V gene. This CDR3 comprises 18 residues. The V end lost 0 bases, the J end lost 5 bases, and 19 bases lay between the germline ends.

The chain uses TRBV7-9 and TRBJ1-5; D is uncertain. Germline CDR1 and CDR2: SEHNR and FQNEAQ (reference sequence). Trimming stripped 3 bases from V and 2 bases from J, with 11 bases between. This CDR3 region has 15 residues. CDR3 amino acids: CASSFTLPGNQPQHF. CDR3 nucleotide sequence: TGTGCCAGCAGCTTTACATTGCCGGGCAATCAGCCCCAGCATTTT.

The chain is built from TRBV7-7 and TRBJ2-5, with TRBD2 matching over 10 bases. This CDR3 region has 19 residues. The junction had 15 bases not matched to a gene; V was cut back by 5 bases and J by 0 bases. The germline CDR1 and CDR2 sequences are SSHAT and FNYEAQ (reference sequence). This CDR3 is CASSPPRLAGAMYQETQYF. The CDR3 region has the DNA TGTGCCAGCAGCCCCCCCCGGCTAGCGGGGGCCATGTACCAAGAGACCCAGTACTTC. The full variable domain, its missing parts supplied by reference TRBV7-7 and TRBJ2-5, is GAGVSQSPRYKVTKRGQDVTLRCDPISSHATLYWYQQALGQGPEFLTYFNYEAQPDKSGLPSDRFSAERPEGSISTLTIQRTEQRDSAMYRCASSPPRLAGAMYQETQYFGPGTRLLVL.

J is TRBJ2-7 and V is TRBV3-1 (or the pseudogene TRBV3-2); D is possibly TRBD1 (6 bases). Deletions cut 4 bases from V and 0 bases from J, with 13 bases between. The CDR3 totals 15 residues. The germline CDR1 and CDR2 sequences are LGHDT and YNNKEL (reference sequence). The CDR3 DNA follows: TGTGCCAGCAGCCCGGGACACCCCAGCTCCTACGAGCAGTACTTC. It encodes CASSPGHPSSYEQYF.

The CDR3 sequence: CASSLPPRKGVGELFF. The CDR3 DNA reads as TGTGCCAGCAGTTTACCCCCCAGGAAAGGGGTCGGGGAGCTGTTTTTT. This rearrangement joins TRBV28 to TRBJ2-2; weak D call: TRBD1 (5 bases). The germline V gene has CDR1 MDHEN and CDR2 SYDVKM. Trimming pared 2 bases from V and 7 bases from J, leaving 17 bases between. The CDR3 has 16 residues.

This chain connects TRBV15 to TRBJ2-7; D is unresolved. Germline V CDR1 and CDR2: LNHNV, YYDKDF (reference sequence). The V end was cut by 1 base, the J end by 0 bases, with 10 bases between. The CDR3 contains 15 residues. CDR3 in DNA: TGTGCCACCAGCAGAGGCGACGGCCCCTCCTACGAGCAGTACTTC. This sequence encodes CATSRGDGPSYEQYF.

This chain joins TRBV12-3 or TRBV12-4 and TRBJ1-6; unclear D gene. CDR3 length equals 12 residues. V lost 5 bases, J lost 8 bases, and 7 bases lay in between. This CDR3 is CASSPSYSPLHF. The CDR3 nucleotides read TGTGCCAGCAGTCCTTCCTATTCACCCCTCCACTTT.

This chain links TRBV28 with TRBJ1-5; TRBD1 agrees at 10 bases. This CDR3 spans 15 amino acids. CDR1 is MDHEN, CDR2 SYDVKM, per germline. J was trimmed by 5 bases and V by 4 bases; bases with no gene match: 5. CDR3 coding DNA: TGTGCCAGCAGTTCCGGGACAGGGGATTATCAGCCCCAGCATTTT. It yields the protein CASSSGTGDYQPQHF.